This T cell receptor (beta chain) stems from a study of T cell repertoires in cytomegalovirus infection. Across the study: Matching HLA type, along with CMV infection, was indicated by public TCR beta signatures. The study, taken as a whole, reports: HLA-C-restricted CMV-specific TCR beta clonotypes were dominant in the ex vivo response. People with CMV and the relevant HLA were identified by cumulative public TCR beta family frequency.

Note on this clonotype: Its antigen is not identified. This could be a read error, since a much larger clone is one nucleotide away.

TCRdb processed the reads anew with MiXCR; each CDR3 protein has one entry. The sample holds a few hundred thousand distinct CDR3 sequences; approximately 14% are singletons and the top ten take 7% to 9.5%. The CDR3 is 16 amino acids. CDR1 and CDR2 (germline): SEHNR, FQNEAQ (reference sequence). The chain combines TRBV7-9 with TRBJ2-6; a possible D gene is TRBD1 (5 bases). Sequenced: PBMCs. The sequence was collected from a human donor in good health (CMV status not recorded). Some clones in this sample may be carry-over from other donors' samples. The CDR3 DNA is TGTGCCAGCAGCCCGCAACCGACCCCTGGGGCCAACGTCCTGGCTTTC. Its protein is CASSPQPTPGANVLAF. Full variable domain (remainder filled in from reference TRBV7-9 and TRBJ2-6): DTGVSQNPRHKITKRGQNVTFRCDPISEHNRLYWYRQTLGQGPEFLTYFQNEAQLEKSRLLSDRFSAERPKGSFSTLEIQRTEQGDSAMYLCASSPQPTPGANVLAFGAGSRLTVL.